The rows below give T cell receptor beta chains drawn from one sample of a study of regulatory T cells in long-lasting Graves disease. One entry per CDR3 protein, called by TCRdb with MiXCR from the multiplex PCR reads. The profile covers under 500,000 distinct CDR3 sequences, with around 21% appearing a single time and 6.5% to 10% taken by the ten largest. Sequencing used peripheral blood mononuclear cells (PBMCs), obtained when the disease was refractory, from a patient treated with antithyroid drugs. The receptor source for this set is a female donor with Graves disease. CDR3s include the opening cysteine and the closing phenylalanine or tryptophan. The D gene is left open where the match is weak. For some rows the clone size is stated as once, few or many, or as a class when expanded; others skip it.

j_call v_call clone_size d_call cdr3_nt cdr3_aa
TRBJ1-1 TRBV10-2 many . TGTGCCAGCAGTTATCAGGGGAACACTGAAGCTTTCTTT CASSYQGNTEAFF
TRBJ1-1 TRBV12-3/TRBV12-4 many TRBD1 TGTGCCAGCAGCCTAGACAGGGGAAGGACTGAAGCTTTCTTT CASSLDRGRTEAFF
TRBJ2-3 TRBV2 . . TGTGCCAGCATCGGACAATCGCGGAGCACAGATACGCAGTATTTT CASIGQSRSTDTQYF
TRBJ1-5 TRBV5-1 many TRBD1 TGCGCCAGCAGCACGGGACAGGGGAATCAGCCCCAGCATTTT CASSTGQGNQPQHF
TRBJ2-5 TRBV7-7 few . TGTGCTAGCAGTCAGGGGACGGTAATCCAAGAGACCCAGTACTTC CASSQGTVIQETQYF
TRBJ1-6 TRBV19 few . TGTGCCAGTAGAACCCGGGACCTAGATAATTCACCCCTCCACTTT CASRTRDLDNSPLHF
TRBJ2-7 TRBV10-3 . TRBD1 TGTGCCATCAGGCCCGGGGACAGAGTTTACGAGCAGTACTTC CAIRPGDRVYEQYF
TRBJ1-6 TRBV6-1 few . TGTGCCAGCAGTGACAGGGGAGGTGATGCTTCACCCCTCCACTTT CASSDRGGDASPLHF
TRBJ2-3 TRBV13 . . TGTGCCAGCAGCTTTATCCAGGTCACAGATACGCAGTATTTT CASSFIQVTDTQYF
TRBJ1-2 TRBV7-8 few . TGTGCCAGCAGCTTATTGGTAGCGGGGGAAGGTGGCTACACCTTC CASSLLVAGEGGYTF
TRBJ2-7 TRBV28 . TRBD1 TGTGCCAGCAGTGACAGGGGACGCTCCTACGAGCAGTACTTC CASSDRGRSYEQYF
TRBJ2-2 TRBV2 many TRBD2 TGTGCCAGCAGTGCCTGGCTAGCGGGAGCGACCGGGGAGCTGTTTTTT CASSAWLAGATGELFF